The 30 T cell receptor beta chains below were found in one sample sequenced in a study of cytomegalovirus exposure and HLA in healthy donors. Profiled with immunoSEQ multiplex PCR; TCRdb holds only in-frame clones, not every one. The data show hundreds of thousands of clones, around 86% seen once. The sample consisted of PBMCs. All receptors derive from a woman under 30 in good health and CMV-seropositive.

This sequence joins TRBV6-5 and TRBJ2-5; 10 nucleotides align to TRBD2. The CDR3 sequence is 15 residues long. V lost 2 bases, J lost 2 bases, and 2 bases stayed unmatched. The germline V gene encodes CDR1 MNHEY and CDR2 SVGAGI. The CDR3 DNA sequence: TGTGCCAGCAGTTACGGGACTAGCGAGCAAGAGACCCAGTACTTC. Translation gives CASSYGTSEQETQYF.

The chain couples TRBV13 to TRBJ1-1; unclear D gene. V dropped 0 bases and J dropped 4 bases, with 9 bases sitting between them. CDR3 length equals 14 residues. Germline V gene lookup returns CDR1 PRHDT and CDR2 FYEKMQ (reference sequence). CDR3 nucleotide sequence: TGTGCCAGCAGCTTAGGGGCAGTCACCACTGAAGCTTTCTTT. This codes for CASSLGAVTTEAFF. The full variable domain, completed using reference TRBV13 and TRBJ1-1, is AAGVIQSPRHLIKEKRETATLKCYPIPRHDTVYWYQQGPGQDPQFLISFYEKMQSDKGSIPDRFSAQQFSDYHSELNMSSLELGDSALYFCASSLGAVTTEAFFGQGTRLTVV.

This chain connects TRBV2 to TRBJ2-3; 7 bases agree with TRBD1. After removal of 9 bases from V and 1 base from J, the junction contained 4 bases not matched to a gene. The CDR3 runs 13 residues. Germline-derived CDR1 and CDR2 are SNHLY and FYNNEI. The CDR3 here is CARDGQGTDTQYF. In DNA, the CDR3 is TGTGCCAGGGATGGACAGGGCACAGATACGCAGTATTTT.

This clone was seen once. The chain combines TRBV15 with TRBJ1-2; 11 bases map to TRBD1. Germline trimming cut 4 bases from V and 1 base from J; bases unmatched to any gene: 8. The CDR3 covers 17 residues. Germline loops: CDR1 LNHNV, CDR2 YYDKDF (reference sequence). CDR3 in amino acids: CATSTTGQGGINYGYTF. CDR3 in DNA: TGTGCCACCAGCACCACGGGACAGGGGGGAATTAACTATGGCTACACCTTC.

This clone turned up a few times. This chain connects TRBV7-2 to TRBJ2-5, with D uncertain. The CDR3 runs to 12 residues. V was shortened by 3 bases and J by 1 base, with 3 bases between the two germline ends. Germline V gene sequence: CDR1 SGHTA, CDR2 FQGNSA. In DNA, the CDR3 is TGTGCCAGCAGCTTCGGCCAAGAGACCCAGTACTTC. Its translation: CASSFGQETQYF.

The chain carries TRBV6-1 and TRBJ2-5; 12 bases agree with TRBD2. This CDR3 spans 15 amino acids. Per the germline V gene, CDR1 is MNHNS and CDR2 is SASEGT. V shed 2 bases, J shed 2 bases, and the junction held 0 bases outside the gene matches. CDR3 coding DNA: TGTGCCAGCAGTGAACTAGCGGGAGGGCAAGAGACCCAGTACTTC. This translates into CASSELAGGQETQYF.

This clone has only one observation. This rearrangement joins TRBV30 to TRBJ1-1, with D possibly being TRBD1 (5 bases). The germline V and J ends were trimmed by 3 bases and 1 base, with 15 bases remaining between them. CDR1 is GTSNPN, CDR2 SVGIG, per germline (reference sequence). The CDR3 is 15 amino acids. The CDR3 DNA sequence: TGTGCCTGGAGAACCTTGGGGGGGAAGAACACTGAAGCTTTCTTT. It encodes CAWRTLGGKNTEAFF.

V and J are TRBV12-5 and TRBJ2-5; D not certain. Germline values: CDR1 LGHNT, CDR2 FRNRAP. V shed 8 bases and J shed 1 base, with 14 bases lying between them. The CDR3 extends over 14 amino acids. The CDR3 reads CASSIAGLQETQYF. In nucleotides, the CDR3 is TGTGCTAGTAGCATCGCCGGTCTCCAAGAGACCCAGTACTTC.

The chain recombines TRBV15 with TRBJ1-1; D perhaps matches TRBD1 (5 bases). The CDR3 has 17 residues. Germline lookup yields CDR1 LNHNV and CDR2 YYDKDF (reference sequence). Trimming shortened V by 0 bases and J by 0 bases, and 14 bases separated the two germline ends. CDR3 sequence: CATSREGGQDMNTEAFF. The DNA for the CDR3 is TGTGCCACCAGCAGAGAGGGTGGGCAGGACATGAACACTGAAGCTTTCTTT.

The V call is TRBV2, the J call TRBJ2-7; TRBD2 matches 11 bases. This CDR3 has 24 residues. CDR1 is SNHLY and CDR2 is FYNNEI in the germline V gene. The junction had 32 bases not matched to a gene; V was cut back by 2 bases and J by 5 bases. The CDR3 DNA reads TGTGCCAGCAGTGAATATGCGGTAAGCCTCAGGACAGGGTCGGGAACTAGCGGGAGACACGAGCAGTACTTC. As protein: CASSEYAVSLRTGSGTSGRHEQYF.

The chain is built from TRBV5-4 and TRBJ2-1, with D perhaps matching TRBD1 (6 bases). CDR1 and CDR2 (germline): SGHNT, YYREEE (reference sequence). Trimming removed 2 bases at V and 4 bases at J, with 7 bases between. This CDR3 region has 13 residues. CDR3 nucleotide sequence: TGTGCCAGCAGCTTACAGGGTTACAATGAGCAGTTCTTC. Its translation is CASSLQGYNEQFF.

V is TRBV18 and J is TRBJ1-2; 9 nucleotides match TRBD1. The CDR3 is 17 amino acids. After removal of 2 bases from V and 2 bases from J, the junction contained 9 bases not matched to a gene. Germline lookup yields CDR1 KGHSH and CDR2 LQKENI. CDR3 loop: CASSPNWGTGQNYGYTF. CDR3 DNA: TGTGCCAGCTCACCAAACTGGGGGACAGGGCAAAACTATGGCTACACCTTC.

The rearrangement joins TRBV5-1 to TRBJ2-2; 8 positions agree with TRBD1. V lost 0 bases to trimming and J lost 4 bases; unmatched junction nucleotides: 5. CDR1 and CDR2 from the germline V gene are SGHRS and YFSETQ. This CDR3 is 16 amino acids long. The CDR3, as DNA: TGCGCCAGCAGCTTGGGGACAGGGTTAATCACCGGGGAGCTGTTTTTT. The encoded protein is CASSLGTGLITGELFF.

V is TRBV4-1 and J is TRBJ2-7, with a possible D match to TRBD1 (6 bases). Germline lookup yields CDR1 MGHRA and CDR2 YSYEKL. Deletions cut 1 base from V and 3 bases from J, with 19 bases between. The CDR3 sequence is 17 residues long. For the CDR3, the DNA is TGCGCCAGCAGCCAAGCCCCCACCCGGGGACACCGCTACGAGCAGTACTTC. Translated: CASSQAPTRGHRYEQYF.

The chain is built from TRBV15 and TRBJ2-1; no reliable D call. V dropped 0 bases and J dropped 6 bases, with 21 bases sitting between them. The germline gives CDR1 LNHNV, CDR2 YYDKDF (reference sequence). CDR3 length: 18 residues. Written as DNA, the CDR3 is TGTGCCACCAGCAGAGATCAGACAACCTCGGCCCAGACCAATGAGCAGTTCTTC. This sequence encodes CATSRDQTTSAQTNEQFF.

The V call is TRBV27, the J call TRBJ2-1; TRBD2 matches 8 bases. Losses at the gene ends were 0 bases for V and 2 bases for J; bases not matched to a gene: 3. Germline CDR1 and CDR2: MNHEY and SMNVEV (reference sequence). There are 16 residues in the CDR3. CDR3 bases: TGTGCCAGCAGTTTATCGGGACTAGTGGCCTACAATGAGCAGTTCTTC. Its protein product is CASSLSGLVAYNEQFF.

The chain uses TRBV6-1 and TRBJ1-5; D not certain. V lost 4 bases to trimming and J lost 9 bases, with 10 bases between them. The CDR3 sequence is 12 residues long. The germline CDR1 and CDR2 sequences are MNHNS and SASEGT. The CDR3 DNA sequence: TGTGCCAGCAGTGGAGGATTAGGGCCCCAGCATTTT. This gives the protein CASSGGLGPQHF.

CDR3 amino acids: CASSYISGAGSEQYF. The DNA of the CDR3 is TGCGCCAGCAGCTACATAAGCGGGGCGGGGAGCGAGCAGTACTTC. The rearrangement uses TRBV5-1 and TRBJ2-7; the match to TRBD2 covers 7 bases. CDR3 length: 15 residues. The germline gives CDR1 SGHRS, CDR2 YFSETQ. Trimming cost V 3 bases and J 6 bases; bases outside gene matches: 12.

The chain recombines TRBV4-1 with TRBJ2-7; 8 bases fit TRBD1. Looked up from germline, CDR1 is MGHRA and CDR2 is YSYEKL. Trimming took 0 bases from V and 3 from J; bases not matched to a gene: 1. The CDR3 has 14 residues. CDR3 coding DNA: TGCGCCAGCAGCCAAGAGGGACAGGTCTACGAGCAGTACTTC. Its protein is CASSQEGQVYEQYF.

This chain links TRBV18 with TRBJ2-1; 13 bases line up with TRBD2. Germline-derived CDR1 and CDR2 are KGHSH and LQKENI. Trimming cost V 6 bases and J 9 bases; bases outside gene matches: 5. The CDR3 is 14 residues long. The CDR3 here is CASSPRLAGGEQFF. In DNA form, the CDR3 reads TGTGCCAGCTCTCCTAGACTAGCGGGAGGTGAGCAGTTCTTC.

The chain carries TRBV9 and TRBJ2-5; no clear D gene. The V gene lost 0 bases and the J gene lost 1 base, with 7 bases spanning the gap. The CDR3 extends over 14 amino acids. Germline lookup yields CDR1 SGDLS and CDR2 YYNGEE. In DNA, the CDR3 is TGTGCCAGCAGCGTAGCATGGGCCCAAGAGACCCAGTACTTC. Amino acid sequence: CASSVAWAQETQYF.

The sample holds a few counts of this clone. The chain is built from TRBV5-4 and TRBJ2-2; 7 positions agree with TRBD2. The CDR3 loop spans 15 amino acids. The V segment lost 2 bases and the J segment 1 base; nucleotides outside the gene matches: 2. The germline CDR1 and CDR2 sequences are SGHNT and YYREEE (reference sequence). CDR3 in amino acids: CASSFASGNTGELFF. CDR3 DNA sequence: TGTGCCAGCAGCTTCGCTAGCGGGAACACCGGGGAGCTGTTTTTT.

Points on this clone: The identical CDR3 is also encoded by other nucleotide sequences in the sample. The chain joins TRBV5-1 to TRBJ2-1; 12 nucleotides agree with TRBD2. Germline CDR1 reads SGHRS; CDR2 reads YFSETQ. The CDR3 is 15 residues long. V dropped 3 bases and J dropped 4; count of bases not matched to a gene: 2. DNA of the CDR3: TGCGCCAGCAGCTCCGGACTAGCGGGATACAATGAGCAGTTCTTC. It encodes CASSSGLAGYNEQFF.

V and J are TRBV11-2 and TRBJ2-1; D remains ambiguous. Germline lookup yields CDR1 SGHAT and CDR2 FQNNGV. The V end lost 5 bases, the J end lost 6 bases, and 11 bases lay between the germline ends. This CDR3 has 13 residues. CDR3 coding DNA: TGTGCCAGCAGCCGACGGGTCCCCAATGAGCAGTTCTTC. Translated: CASSRRVPNEQFF.

V usage is TRBV7-2 and J usage is TRBJ1-5, with no clear D. V dropped 2 bases and J dropped 5 bases, with 13 bases sitting between them. The CDR3 covers 15 residues. Germline CDR1 and CDR2: SGHTA and FQGNSA. The CDR3 DNA reads TGTGCCAGCAGCTTAAGGTGGAGAGGTTATCAGCCCCAGCATTTT. This gives the protein CASSLRWRGYQPQHF.

The V call is TRBV27, the J call TRBJ2-2; 8 bases map to TRBD1. The CDR3 contains 17 residues. The junction had 14 bases not matched to a gene; V was cut back by 8 bases and J by 3 bases. The germline gives CDR1 MNHEY, CDR2 SMNVEV (reference sequence). The chain's CDR3 is CASGLLDRVLDTGELFF. The DNA of the CDR3 is TGTGCCAGCGGACTTTTGGACAGGGTCTTGGACACCGGGGAGCTGTTTTTT.

The V gene is TRBV6-1, the J gene TRBJ2-5, with D possibly being TRBD1 (5 bases). The CDR3 totals 17 residues. CDR1 and CDR2 (germline): MNHNS, SASEGT. V dropped 2 bases and J dropped 2 bases, with 18 bases sitting between them. CDR3 nucleotides: TGTGCCAGCAGTGAACGAGAGACAGTTCTTGGGCAAGAGACCCAGTACTTC. Translation: CASSERETVLGQETQYF.

This clone was found once. This chain joins TRBV29-1 and TRBJ1-3, with TRBD1 identical over 7 bases. The CDR3 is made up of 13 amino acids. Germline V gene data show CDR1 as SQVTM and CDR2 as ANQGSEA. V dropped 1 base and J dropped 7; count of bases not matched to a gene: 4. CDR3: CSVEGQGGNTIYF. Written as DNA, the CDR3 is TGCAGCGTTGAAGGACAGGGAGGCAACACCATATATTTT. Looking up the rest from reference TRBV29-1 and TRBJ1-3 gives the full variable domain: SAVISQKPSRDICQRGTSLTIQCQVDSQVTMMFWYRQQPGQSLTLIATANQGSEATYESGFVIDKFPISRPNLTFSTLTVSNMSPEDSSIYLCSVEGQGGNTIYFGEGSWLTVV.

The gene calls are TRBV5-1 and TRBJ1-1; D gene uncertain. CDR3 length: 14 amino acids. Germline loops: CDR1 SGHRS, CDR2 YFSETQ. Trimming cost V 0 bases and J 4 bases, with 10 bases left between them. The CDR3 is CASSLDGMGTEAFF. CDR3 coding DNA: TGCGCCAGCAGCTTGGACGGGATGGGCACTGAAGCTTTCTTT.

V and J are TRBV28 and TRBJ2-1; tentatively, D is TRBD2 (5 bases). Looked up from germline, CDR1 is MDHEN and CDR2 is SYDVKM. V was shortened by 2 bases and J by 12 bases, with 11 bases between the two germline ends. The CDR3 covers 12 residues. The CDR3 DNA reads as TGTGCCAGCAGTTTAGCCCGACGGGGGCAGTTCTTC. Translated, it gives CASSLARRGQFF. Together with reference TRBV28 and TRBJ2-1, the CDR3 gives the full variable domain: DVKVTQSSRYLVKRTGEKVFLECVQDMDHENMFWYRQDPGLGLRLIYFSYDVKMKEKGDIPEGYSVSREKKERFSLILESASTNQTSMYLCASSLARRGQFFGPGTRLTVL.